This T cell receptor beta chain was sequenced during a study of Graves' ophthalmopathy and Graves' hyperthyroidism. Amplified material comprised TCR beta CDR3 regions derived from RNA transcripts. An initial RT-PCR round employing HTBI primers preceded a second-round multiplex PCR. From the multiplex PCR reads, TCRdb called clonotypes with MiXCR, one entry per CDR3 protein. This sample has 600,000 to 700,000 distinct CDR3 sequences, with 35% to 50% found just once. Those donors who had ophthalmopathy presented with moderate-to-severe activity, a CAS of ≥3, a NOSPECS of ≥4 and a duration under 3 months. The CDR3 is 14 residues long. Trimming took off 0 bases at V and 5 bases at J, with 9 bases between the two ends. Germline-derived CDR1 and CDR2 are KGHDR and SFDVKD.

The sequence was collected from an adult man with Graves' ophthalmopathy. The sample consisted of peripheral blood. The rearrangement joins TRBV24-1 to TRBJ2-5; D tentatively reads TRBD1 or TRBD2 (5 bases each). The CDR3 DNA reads TGTGCCACCAGTGATTTGCACAGGAGGGAGACCCAGTACTTC. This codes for CATSDLHRRETQYF.